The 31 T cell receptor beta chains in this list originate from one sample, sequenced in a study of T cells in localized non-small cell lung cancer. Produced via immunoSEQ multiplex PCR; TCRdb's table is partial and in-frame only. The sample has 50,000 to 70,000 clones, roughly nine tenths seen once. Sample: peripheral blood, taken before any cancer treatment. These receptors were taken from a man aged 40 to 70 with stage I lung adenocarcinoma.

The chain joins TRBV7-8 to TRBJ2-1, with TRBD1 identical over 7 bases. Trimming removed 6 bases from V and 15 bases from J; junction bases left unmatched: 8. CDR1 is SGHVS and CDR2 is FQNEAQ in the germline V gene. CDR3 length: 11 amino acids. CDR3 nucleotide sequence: TGTGCCAGCAGATCAACAGGGGCTCGGTTCTTC. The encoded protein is CASRSTGARFF.

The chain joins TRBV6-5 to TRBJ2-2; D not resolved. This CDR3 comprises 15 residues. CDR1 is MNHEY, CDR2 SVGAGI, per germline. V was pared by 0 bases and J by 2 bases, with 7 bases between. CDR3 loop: CASSYSRRNTGELFF. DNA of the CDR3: TGTGCCAGCAGTTACTCGAGACGTAACACCGGGGAGCTGTTTTTT.

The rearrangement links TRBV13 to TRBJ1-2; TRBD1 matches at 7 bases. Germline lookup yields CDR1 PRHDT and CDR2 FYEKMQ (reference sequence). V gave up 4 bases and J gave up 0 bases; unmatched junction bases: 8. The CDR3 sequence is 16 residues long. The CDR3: CASSSATGTANYGYTF. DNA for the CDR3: TGTGCCAGCAGCTCTGCCACCGGGACAGCTAACTATGGCTACACCTTC.

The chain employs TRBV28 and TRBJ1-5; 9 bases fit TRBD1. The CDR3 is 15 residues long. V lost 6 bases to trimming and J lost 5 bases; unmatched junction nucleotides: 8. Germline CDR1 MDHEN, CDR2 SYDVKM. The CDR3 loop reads CASSTPGQGYQPQHF. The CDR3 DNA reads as TGTGCCAGCAGCACTCCGGGACAGGGCTATCAGCCCCAGCATTTT.

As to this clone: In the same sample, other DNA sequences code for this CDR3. The CDR3 DNA reads as TGCGCCAGCAGCTTGGGACTAGCGACCTACGAGCAGTACTTC. It is translated as CASSLGLATYEQYF. The V and J genes are TRBV5-1 and TRBJ2-7; the match to TRBD2 covers 8 bases. Germline loops: CDR1 SGHRS, CDR2 YFSETQ. The trim removed 0 bases at V and 2 bases at J, leaving 1 base unmatched. The CDR3 length is 14 residues.

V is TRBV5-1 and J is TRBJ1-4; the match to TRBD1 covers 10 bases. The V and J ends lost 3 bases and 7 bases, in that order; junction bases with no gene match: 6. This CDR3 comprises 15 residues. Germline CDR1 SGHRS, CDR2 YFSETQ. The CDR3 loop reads CASSSGGTGAEKLFF. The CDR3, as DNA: TGCGCCAGCAGCTCGGGCGGGACAGGGGCTGAAAAACTGTTTTTT.

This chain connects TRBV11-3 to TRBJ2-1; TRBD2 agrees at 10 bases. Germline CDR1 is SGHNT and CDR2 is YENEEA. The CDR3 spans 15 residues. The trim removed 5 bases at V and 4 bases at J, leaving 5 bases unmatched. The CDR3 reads CASSRAGGVYNEQFF. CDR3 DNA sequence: TGTGCCAGCAGCCGAGCGGGAGGGGTTTACAATGAGCAGTTCTTC. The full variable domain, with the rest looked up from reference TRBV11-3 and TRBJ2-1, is EAGVVQSPRYKIIEKKQPVAFWCNPISGHNTLYWYLQNLGQGPELLIRYENEEAVDDSQLPKDRFSAERLKGVDSTLKIQPAELGDSAVYLCASSRAGGVYNEQFFGPGTRLTVL.

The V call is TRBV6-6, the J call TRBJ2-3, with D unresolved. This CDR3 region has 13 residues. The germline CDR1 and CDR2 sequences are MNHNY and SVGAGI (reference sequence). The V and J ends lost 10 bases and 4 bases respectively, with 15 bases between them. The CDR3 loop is CATQPIGSDTQYF. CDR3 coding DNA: TGTGCCACTCAGCCCATCGGGTCAGATACGCAGTATTTT.

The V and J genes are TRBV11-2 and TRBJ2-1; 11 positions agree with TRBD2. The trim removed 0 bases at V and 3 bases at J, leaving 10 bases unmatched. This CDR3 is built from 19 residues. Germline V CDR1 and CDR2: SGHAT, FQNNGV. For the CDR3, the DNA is TGTGCCAGCAGCTTAGATCGGGTAGTAGCGGGAGGGATCTACAATGAGCAGTTCTTC. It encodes CASSLDRVVAGGIYNEQFF.

The CDR3 is CASSPGLAVYEQYF. In DNA, the CDR3 is TGCGCCAGCAGCCCGGGACTAGCGGTCTACGAGCAGTACTTC. This chain uses TRBV4-1 with TRBJ2-7, with 11 positions matching TRBD2. Germline V gene lookup returns CDR1 MGHRA and CDR2 YSYEKL. J gave up 3 bases and V 4 bases, and 2 bases lay outside the gene matches. CDR3 length: 14 residues.

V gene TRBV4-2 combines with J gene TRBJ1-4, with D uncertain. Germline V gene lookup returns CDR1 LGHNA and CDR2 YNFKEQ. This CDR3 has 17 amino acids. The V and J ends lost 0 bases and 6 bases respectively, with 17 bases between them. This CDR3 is CASSQDKTWPRHEKLFF. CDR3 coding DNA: TGTGCCAGCAGCCAAGATAAGACCTGGCCCCGTCATGAAAAACTGTTTTTT.

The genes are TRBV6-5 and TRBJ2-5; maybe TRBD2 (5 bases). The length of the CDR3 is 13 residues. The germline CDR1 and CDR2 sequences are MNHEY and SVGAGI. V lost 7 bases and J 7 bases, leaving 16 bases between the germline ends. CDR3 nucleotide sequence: TGTGCCAGCAAGTCTCGGGGAGCTGGGACCCAGTACTTC. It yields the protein CASKSRGAGTQYF.

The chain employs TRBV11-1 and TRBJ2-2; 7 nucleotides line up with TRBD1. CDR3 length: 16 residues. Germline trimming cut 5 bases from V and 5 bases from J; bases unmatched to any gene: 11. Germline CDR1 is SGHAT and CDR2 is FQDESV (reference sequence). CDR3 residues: CASSILNRGSTGELFF. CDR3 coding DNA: TGTGCCAGCAGCATATTAAACAGGGGATCGACCGGGGAGCTGTTTTTT.

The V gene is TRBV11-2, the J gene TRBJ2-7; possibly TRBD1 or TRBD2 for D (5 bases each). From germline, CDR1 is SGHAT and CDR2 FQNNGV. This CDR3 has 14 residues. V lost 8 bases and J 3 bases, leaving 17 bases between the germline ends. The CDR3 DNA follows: TGTGCCAGCCTAAGGTCCGGGACGGACTACGAGCAGTACTTC. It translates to CASLRSGTDYEQYF.

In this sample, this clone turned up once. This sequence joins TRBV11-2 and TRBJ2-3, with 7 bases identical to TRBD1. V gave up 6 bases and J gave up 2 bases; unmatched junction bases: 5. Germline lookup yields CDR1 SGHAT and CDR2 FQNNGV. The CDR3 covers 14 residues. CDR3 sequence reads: CASRQGSPTDTQYF. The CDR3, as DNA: TGTGCCAGCAGACAGGGGTCACCCACAGATACGCAGTATTTT.

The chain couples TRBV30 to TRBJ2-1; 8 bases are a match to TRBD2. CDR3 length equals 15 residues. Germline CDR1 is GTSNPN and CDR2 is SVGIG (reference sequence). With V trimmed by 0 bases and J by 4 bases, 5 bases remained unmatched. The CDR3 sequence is CAWSVSGGAYNEQFF. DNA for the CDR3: TGTGCCTGGAGTGTGTCGGGAGGGGCTTACAATGAGCAGTTCTTC.

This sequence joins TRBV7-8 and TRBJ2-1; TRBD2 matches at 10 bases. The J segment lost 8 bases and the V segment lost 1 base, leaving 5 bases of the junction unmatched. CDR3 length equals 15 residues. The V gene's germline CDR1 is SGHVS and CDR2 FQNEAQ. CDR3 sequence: CASSLGLAGGYEQFF. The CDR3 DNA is TGTGCCAGCAGCTTAGGACTAGCGGGTGGGTATGAGCAGTTCTTC.

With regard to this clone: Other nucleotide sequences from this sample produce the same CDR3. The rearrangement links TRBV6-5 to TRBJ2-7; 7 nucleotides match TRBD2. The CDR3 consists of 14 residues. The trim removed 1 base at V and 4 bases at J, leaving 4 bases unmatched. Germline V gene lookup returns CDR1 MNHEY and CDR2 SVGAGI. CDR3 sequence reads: CASSYLREGYEQYF. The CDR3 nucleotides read TGTGCCAGCAGTTACTTAAGGGAGGGATACGAGCAGTACTTC.

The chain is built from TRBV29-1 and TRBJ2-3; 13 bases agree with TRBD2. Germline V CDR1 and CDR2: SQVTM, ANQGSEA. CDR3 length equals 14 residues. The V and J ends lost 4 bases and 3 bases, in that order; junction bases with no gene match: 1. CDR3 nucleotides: TGCAGCGTTGGGACTAGCGGGAGAACAGATACGCAGTATTTT. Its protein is CSVGTSGRTDTQYF.

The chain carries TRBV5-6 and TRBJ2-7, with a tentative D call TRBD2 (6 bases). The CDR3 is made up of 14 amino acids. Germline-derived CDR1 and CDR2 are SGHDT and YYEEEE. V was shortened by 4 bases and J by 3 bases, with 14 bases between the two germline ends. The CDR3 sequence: CASSLGGLDYEQYF. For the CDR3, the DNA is TGTGCCAGCAGCCTCGGGGGTTTGGACTACGAGCAGTACTTC.

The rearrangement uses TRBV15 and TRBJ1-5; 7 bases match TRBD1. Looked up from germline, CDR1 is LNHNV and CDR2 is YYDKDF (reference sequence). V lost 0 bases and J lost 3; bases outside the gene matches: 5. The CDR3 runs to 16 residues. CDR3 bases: TGTGCCACCAGCAGAGATAACAGGGGACTCAATCAGCCCCAGCATTTT. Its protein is CATSRDNRGLNQPQHF.

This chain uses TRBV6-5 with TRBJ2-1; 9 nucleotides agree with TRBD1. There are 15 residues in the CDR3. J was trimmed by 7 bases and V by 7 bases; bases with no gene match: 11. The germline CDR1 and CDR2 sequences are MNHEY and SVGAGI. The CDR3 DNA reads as TGTGCCAGCACCCCCCCGGGACAGGGTGGAAATGAGCAGTTCTTC. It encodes CASTPPGQGGNEQFF.

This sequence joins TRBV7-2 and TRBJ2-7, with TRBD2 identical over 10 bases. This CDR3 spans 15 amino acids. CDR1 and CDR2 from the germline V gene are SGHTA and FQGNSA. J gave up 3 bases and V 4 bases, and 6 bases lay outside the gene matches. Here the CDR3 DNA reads TGTGCCAGCAGCTCGCGGACTAGCGGAAACTACGAGCAGTACTTC. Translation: CASSSRTSGNYEQYF.

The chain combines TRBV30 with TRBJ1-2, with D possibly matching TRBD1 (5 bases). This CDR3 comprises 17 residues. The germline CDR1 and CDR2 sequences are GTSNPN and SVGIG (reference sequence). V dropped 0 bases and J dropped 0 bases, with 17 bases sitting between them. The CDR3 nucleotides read TGTGCCTGGAGTGTACTCGGCAGGGCGAGAGCTAACTATGGCTACACCTTC. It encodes CAWSVLGRARANYGYTF. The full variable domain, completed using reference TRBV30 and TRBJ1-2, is SQTIHQWPATLVQPVGSPLSLECTVEGTSNPNLYWYRQAAGRGLQLLFYSVGIGQISSEVPQNLSASRPQDRQFILSSKKLLLSDSGFYLCAWSVLGRARANYGYTFGSGTRLTVV.

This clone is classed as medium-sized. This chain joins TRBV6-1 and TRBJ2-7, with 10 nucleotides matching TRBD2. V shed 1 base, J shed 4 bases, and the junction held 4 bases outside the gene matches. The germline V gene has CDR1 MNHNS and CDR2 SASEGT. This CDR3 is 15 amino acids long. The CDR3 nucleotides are TGTGCCAGCAGTGAAGGTGGGACTAGCGTTTACGAGCAGTACTTC. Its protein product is CASSEGGTSVYEQYF.

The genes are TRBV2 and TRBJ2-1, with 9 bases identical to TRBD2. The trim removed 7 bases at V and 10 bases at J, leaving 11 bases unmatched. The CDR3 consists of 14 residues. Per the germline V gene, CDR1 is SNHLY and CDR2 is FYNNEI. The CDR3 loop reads CASKEVAGVWEQFF. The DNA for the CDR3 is TGTGCCAGCAAGGAGGTAGCGGGAGTTTGGGAGCAGTTCTTC.

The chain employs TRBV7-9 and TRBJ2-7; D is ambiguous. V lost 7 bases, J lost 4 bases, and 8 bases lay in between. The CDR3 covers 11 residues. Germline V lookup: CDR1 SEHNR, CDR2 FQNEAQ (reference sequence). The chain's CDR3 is CASTSGYEQYF. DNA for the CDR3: TGTGCCAGCACCTCCGGTTACGAGCAGTACTTC. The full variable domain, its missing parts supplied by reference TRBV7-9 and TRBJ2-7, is DTGVSQNPRHKITKRGQNVTFRCDPISEHNRLYWYRQTLGQGPEFLTYFQNEAQLEKSRLLSDRFSAERPKGSFSTLEIQRTEQGDSAMYLCASTSGYEQYFGPGTRLTVT.

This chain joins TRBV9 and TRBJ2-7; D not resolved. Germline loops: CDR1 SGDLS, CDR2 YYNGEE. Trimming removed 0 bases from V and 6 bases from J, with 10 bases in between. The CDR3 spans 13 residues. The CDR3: CASSVDLKAEQYF. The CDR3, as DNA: TGTGCCAGCAGCGTAGATTTGAAGGCCGAGCAGTACTTC.

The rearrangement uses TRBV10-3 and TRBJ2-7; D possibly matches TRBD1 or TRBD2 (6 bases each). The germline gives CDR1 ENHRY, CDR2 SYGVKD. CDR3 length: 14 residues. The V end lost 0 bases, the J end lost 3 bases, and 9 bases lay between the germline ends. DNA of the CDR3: TGTGCCATCAGTGAGTCCGGGGGCTTCTACGAGCAGTACTTC. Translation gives CAISESGGFYEQYF.

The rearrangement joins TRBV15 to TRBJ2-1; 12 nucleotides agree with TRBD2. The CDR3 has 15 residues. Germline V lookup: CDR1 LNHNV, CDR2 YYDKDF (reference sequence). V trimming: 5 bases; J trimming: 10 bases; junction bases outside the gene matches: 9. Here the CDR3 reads CATSPTSGGYWEQFF. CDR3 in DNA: TGTGCCACCAGCCCTACTAGCGGGGGGTACTGGGAGCAGTTCTTC.

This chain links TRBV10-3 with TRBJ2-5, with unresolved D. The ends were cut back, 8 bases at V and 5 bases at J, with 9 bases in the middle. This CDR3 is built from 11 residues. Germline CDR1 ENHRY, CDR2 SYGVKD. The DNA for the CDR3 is TGTGCCATCGGGGAAAGGGAGACCCAGTACTTC. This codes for CAIGERETQYF.